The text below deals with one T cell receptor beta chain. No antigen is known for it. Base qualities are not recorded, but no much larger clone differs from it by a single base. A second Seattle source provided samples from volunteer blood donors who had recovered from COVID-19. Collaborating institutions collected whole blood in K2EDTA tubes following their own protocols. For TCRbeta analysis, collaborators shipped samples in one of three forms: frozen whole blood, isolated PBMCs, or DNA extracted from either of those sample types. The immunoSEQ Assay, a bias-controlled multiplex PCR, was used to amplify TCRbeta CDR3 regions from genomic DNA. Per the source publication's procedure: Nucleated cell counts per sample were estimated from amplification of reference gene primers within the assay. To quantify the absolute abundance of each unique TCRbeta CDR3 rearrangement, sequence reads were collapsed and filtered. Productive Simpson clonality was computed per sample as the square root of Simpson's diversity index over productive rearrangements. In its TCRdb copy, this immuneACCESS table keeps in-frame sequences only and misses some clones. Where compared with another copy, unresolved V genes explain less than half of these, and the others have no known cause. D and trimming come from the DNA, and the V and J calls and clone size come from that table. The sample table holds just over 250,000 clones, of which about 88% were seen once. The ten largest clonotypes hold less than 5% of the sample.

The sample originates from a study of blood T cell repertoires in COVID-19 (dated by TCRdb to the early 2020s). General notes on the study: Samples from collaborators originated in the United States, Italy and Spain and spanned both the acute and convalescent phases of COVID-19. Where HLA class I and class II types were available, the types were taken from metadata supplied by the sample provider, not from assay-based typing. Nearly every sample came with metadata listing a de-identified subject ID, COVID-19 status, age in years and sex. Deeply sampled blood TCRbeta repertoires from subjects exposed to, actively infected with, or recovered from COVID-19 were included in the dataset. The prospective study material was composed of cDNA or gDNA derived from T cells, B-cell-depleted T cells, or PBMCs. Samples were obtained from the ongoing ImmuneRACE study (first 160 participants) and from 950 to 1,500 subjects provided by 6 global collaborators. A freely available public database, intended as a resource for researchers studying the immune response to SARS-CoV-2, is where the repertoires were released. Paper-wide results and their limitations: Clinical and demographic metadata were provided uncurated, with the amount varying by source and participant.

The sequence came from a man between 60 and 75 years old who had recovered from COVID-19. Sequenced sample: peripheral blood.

The CDR3 in this case is CATEDRPNSGNTIYF. Here is the DNA: TGTGCCACAGAAGACAGGCCCAATTCTGGAAACACCATATATTTT. In this chain, TRBV19 is recombined with TRBJ1-3; the D gene is perhaps TRBD1, from 6 matching bases. The CDR1 and CDR2 encoded by the germline V gene (reference sequence) are LNHDA and SQIVND. The V and J ends are trimmed by 10 bases and 1 base, leaving 17 bases between them. Counted from cysteine to phenylalanine, this CDR3 has 15 amino acids. Just the 45-base CDR3 DNA is kept, in frame starting at base 1.